This entry lists 8 T cell receptor beta chains sequenced from one sample in a study of a mutant IDH1 vaccine in newly diagnosed glioma. Time point here: week 23, last vaccination. It was 300 ug of mutant IDH1 20-mer peptide that made up each vaccine dose, given with topical imiquimod. Antigen specificity for these receptors is unknown. Data came from immunoSEQ multiplex PCR; TCRdb stores just in-frame clones and leaves some out. The table records under 85,000 clones, approximately 85% of them present only once. The sequenced sample was PBMCs, obtained from a glioma patient whose treatment included an IDH1 peptide vaccine. All receptors come from a woman aged 50 to 60 with glioma.

The rearrangement joins TRBV5-1 to TRBJ1-2; D not resolved. CDR3 size: 12 residues. V was clipped by 2 bases and J by 8 bases, with 10 bases between them. Germline values: CDR1 SGHRS, CDR2 YFSETQ. CDR3 protein: CASSLETVGYTF. In DNA, the CDR3 is TGCGCCAGCAGCTTAGAAACGGTCGGCTACACCTTC.

V usage is TRBV9 and J usage is TRBJ1-5; 8 nucleotides align to TRBD1. Germline V gene data show CDR1 as SGDLS and CDR2 as YYNGEE. The CDR3 sequence is 14 residues long. V lost 4 bases, J lost 6 bases, and 6 bases stayed unmatched. The chain's CDR3 is CASSFGQGGQPQHF. CDR3 bases: TGTGCCAGCAGCTTTGGACAGGGCGGTCAGCCCCAGCATTTT.

This sequence joins TRBV5-5 and TRBJ2-1, with TRBD2 matching over 10 bases. The CDR3 sequence is 17 residues long. The V segment lost 3 bases and the J segment 1 base; nucleotides outside the gene matches: 7. Per the germline V gene, CDR1 is SGHKS and CDR2 is YYEKEE (reference sequence). CDR3 sequence: CASSYSVAGGSYNEQFF. DNA for the CDR3: TGTGCCAGCAGCTACTCCGTAGCGGGAGGTTCCTACAATGAGCAGTTCTTC.

This sequence joins TRBV4-1 and TRBJ2-1; D unresolved. Germline V gene data show CDR1 as MGHRA and CDR2 as YSYEKL. V was shortened by 0 bases and J by 12 bases, with 21 bases between the two germline ends. The CDR3 is 16 amino acids. CDR3 bases: TGCGCCAGCAGCCAAGAAAGGGCAGGAGATAGGCCAGGGCAGTTCTTC. Amino acids: CASSQERAGDRPGQFF.

CDR3: CASSLYYEQYF. CDR3 in DNA: TGTGCCAGCAGCCTTTACTACGAGCAGTACTTC. The chain uses TRBV14 and TRBJ2-7; no reliable D call. This CDR3 region has 11 residues. The germline V and J ends were trimmed by 4 bases and 3 bases, with 4 bases remaining between them. Germline loops: CDR1 SGHDN, CDR2 FVKESK.

V gene TRBV6-6 combines with J gene TRBJ2-7; tentative D call: TRBD1 (6 bases). V lost 6 bases to trimming and J lost 0 bases, with 15 bases between them. CDR3 length equals 15 residues. CDR1 and CDR2 from the germline V gene are MNHNY and SVGAGI (reference sequence). CDR3 region: CASSPQGSFSYEQYF. The CDR3 DNA reads as TGTGCCAGCAGCCCTCAGGGGTCCTTCTCCTACGAGCAGTACTTC.

V is TRBV20-1 and J is TRBJ2-3; unclear D gene. The V end lost 3 bases, the J end lost 10 bases, and 2 bases lay between the germline ends. In germline, CDR1 is DFQATT, CDR2 SNEGSKA (reference sequence). The CDR3 has 8 residues. This chain's CDR3 is CSASSQYF. CDR3 in DNA: TGCAGTGCTAGCTCGCAGTATTTT.

The chain carries TRBV18 and TRBJ2-7; 12 bases fit TRBD2. Germline CDR1 and CDR2: KGHSH and LQKENI. This CDR3 region has 15 residues. With 6 bases clipped from V and 5 bases from J, the junction kept 8 bases outside the gene matches. The CDR3, as DNA: TGTGCCAGCTCGCCCGGGACTAGCGGGTCCCACGAGCAGTACTTC. Its translation: CASSPGTSGSHEQYF. The full variable domain, completed using reference TRBV18 and TRBJ2-7, is NAGVMQNPRHLVRRRGQEARLRCSPMKGHSHVYWYRQLPEEGLKFMVYLQKENIIDESGMPKERFSAEFPKEGPSILRIQQVVRGDSAAYFCASSPGTSGSHEQYFGPGTRLTVT.